The rows below give T cell receptor beta chains drawn from one sample of a study of cytomegalovirus exposure and HLA in healthy donors. The protocol was immunoSEQ multiplex PCR, while the TCRdb copy is restricted to in-frame clones and leaves out a portion. The table has about 200,000 clones, around 83% seen once. The sample consisted of PBMCs. These receptors were collected from a woman between 45 and 65 years old in good health and CMV-seropositive. Both conserved end residues are part of each CDR3. Each record gives: D gene, J gene, V gene, clone size, CDR3 protein, CDR3 DNA. A D gene is named only where the DNA matches it firmly. Expanded clones get a size class; other rows say once, few or many, or leave the size out.

d_call: TRBD1; j_call: TRBJ2-7; v_call: TRBV5-5; clone_size: -; cdr3_aa: CASSPQPGTGQNEQYF; cdr3_nt: TGTGCCAGCAGCCCCCAACCCGGGACAGGGCAAAACGAGCAGTACTTC
d_call: TRBD1; j_call: TRBJ1-2; v_call: TRBV30; clone_size: -; cdr3_aa: CAWRDRGEGYTF; cdr3_nt: TGTGCCTGGAGGGACAGGGGGGAAGGCTACACCTTC
d_call: TRBD1; j_call: TRBJ1-1; v_call: TRBV5-6; clone_size: -; cdr3_aa: CATGQEYTEAFF; cdr3_nt: TGTGCCACCGGACAGGAATACACTGAAGCTTTCTTT
d_call: TRBD1; j_call: TRBJ2-7; v_call: TRBV29-1; clone_size: -; cdr3_aa: CSVETGSSYEQYF; cdr3_nt: TGCAGCGTGGAGACAGGGAGCTCCTACGAGCAGTACTTC
d_call: TRBD1; j_call: TRBJ1-2; v_call: TRBV29-1; clone_size: -; cdr3_aa: CSVGQVDGYTF; cdr3_nt: TGCAGCGTGGGACAGGTCGATGGCTACACCTTC
d_call: -; j_call: TRBJ2-2; v_call: TRBV19; clone_size: -; cdr3_aa: CASSIQETDANTGELFF; cdr3_nt: TGTGCCAGTAGTATTCAGGAGACAGATGCGAACACCGGGGAGCTGTTTTTT
d_call: -; j_call: TRBJ2-5; v_call: TRBV5-1; clone_size: -; cdr3_aa: CASSLGLQETQYF; cdr3_nt: TGCGCCAGCAGCCTAGGACTTCAAGAGACCCAGTACTTC
d_call: TRBD2; j_call: TRBJ2-7; v_call: TRBV4-1; clone_size: once; cdr3_aa: CASSHAGLAGGSEQYF; cdr3_nt: TGCGCCAGCAGCCATGCTGGACTAGCGGGAGGTTCTGAGCAGTACTTC
d_call: TRBD2; j_call: TRBJ2-3; v_call: TRBV28; clone_size: -; cdr3_aa: CASSQGLAEYTQYF; cdr3_nt: TGTGCCAGCAGTCAGGGACTAGCGGAGTATACGCAGTATTTT
d_call: TRBD1; j_call: TRBJ2-3; v_call: TRBV28; clone_size: -; cdr3_aa: CASSPTGGSGDTQYF; cdr3_nt: TGTGCCAGCAGTCCGACAGGGGGCTCGGGAGATACGCAGTATTTT
d_call: -; j_call: TRBJ2-7; v_call: TRBV4-1; clone_size: -; cdr3_aa: CASRPAGIKDEQYF; cdr3_nt: TGCGCCAGCCGCCCAGCGGGCATCAAAGACGAGCAGTACTTC
d_call: -; j_call: TRBJ1-5; v_call: TRBV21-1; clone_size: -; cdr3_aa: CASSNARLPSNQPQHF; cdr3_nt: TGTGCCAGCAGCAATGCTAGGCTCCCTAGCAATCAGCCCCAGCATTTT
d_call: -; j_call: TRBJ1-3; v_call: TRBV6-6; clone_size: -; cdr3_aa: CASSYSGGNTIYF; cdr3_nt: TGTGCCAGCAGTTACTCGGGCGGAAACACCATATATTTT
d_call: TRBD1; j_call: TRBJ1-3; v_call: TRBV19; clone_size: once; cdr3_aa: CASSMSRTGSGNTIYF; cdr3_nt: TGTGCCAGTAGTATGTCTCGGACAGGCTCTGGAAACACCATATATTTT
d_call: TRBD1; j_call: TRBJ2-5; v_call: TRBV30; clone_size: -; cdr3_aa: CAWARDSPMGEQYF; cdr3_nt: TGTGCCTGGGCACGGGACAGTCCTATGGGGGAGCAGTACTTC
d_call: TRBD2; j_call: TRBJ2-3; v_call: TRBV27; clone_size: -; cdr3_aa: CASSLYGTSEGITDTQYF; cdr3_nt: TGTGCCAGCAGTTTATACGGGACTAGCGAGGGAATAACAGATACGCAGTATTTT
d_call: -; j_call: TRBJ2-7; v_call: TRBV14; clone_size: -; cdr3_aa: CASSRQDYEQYF; cdr3_nt: TGTGCCAGCAGCCGACAGGACTACGAGCAGTACTTC
d_call: -; j_call: TRBJ1-1; v_call: TRBV5-1; clone_size: -; cdr3_aa: CASSLAGGDTEAFF; cdr3_nt: TGCGCCAGCAGCTTGGCCGGGGGGGACACTGAAGCTTTCTTT
d_call: -; j_call: TRBJ2-7; v_call: TRBV11-2; clone_size: -; cdr3_aa: CASSTRPSYEQYF; cdr3_nt: TGTGCCAGCAGTACTAGGCCCTCTTACGAGCAGTACTTC
d_call: TRBD1; j_call: TRBJ2-7; v_call: TRBV27; clone_size: -; cdr3_aa: CASRWTGAYEQYF; cdr3_nt: TGTGCCAGCAGATGGACAGGGGCCTACGAGCAGTACTTC
d_call: TRBD2; j_call: TRBJ2-1; v_call: TRBV19; clone_size: once; cdr3_aa: CASGLAGYDNEQFF; cdr3_nt: TGTGCCTCGGGACTAGCGGGCTACGACAATGAGCAGTTCTTC
d_call: TRBD1; j_call: TRBJ2-7; v_call: TRBV6-1; clone_size: -; cdr3_aa: CASKESGTGTEQYF; cdr3_nt: TGTGCCAGCAAGGAATCCGGGACAGGGACCGAGCAGTACTTC
d_call: -; j_call: TRBJ2-1; v_call: TRBV7-2; clone_size: once; cdr3_aa: CASSLMRSGTYNEQFF; cdr3_nt: TGTGCCAGCAGCTTAATGAGGTCAGGGACCTACAATGAGCAGTTCTTC
d_call: -; j_call: TRBJ2-5; v_call: TRBV28; clone_size: -; cdr3_aa: CASSPGRGTQYF; cdr3_nt: TGTGCCAGCAGTCCTGGTCGGGGGACCCAGTACTTC
d_call: -; j_call: TRBJ2-5; v_call: TRBV5-4; clone_size: -; cdr3_aa: CASSAQGGAAETQYF; cdr3_nt: TGTGCCAGCAGCGCACAAGGCGGGGCCGCTGAGACCCAGTACTTC
d_call: -; j_call: TRBJ1-1; v_call: TRBV10-3; clone_size: -; cdr3_aa: CAISEIGGPGAFF; cdr3_nt: TGTGCCATCAGTGAGATAGGAGGACCGGGAGCTTTCTTT
d_call: -; j_call: TRBJ2-3; v_call: TRBV5-1; clone_size: -; cdr3_aa: CASSLGGPAPDTQYF; cdr3_nt: TGCGCCAGCAGCTTGGGCGGGCCGGCCCCTGATACGCAGTATTTT